This T cell receptor (beta chain) was recovered during a study of CD8 T cells in ankylosing spondylitis. Whole-study results and caveats: Earlier studies detected some motif variants in reactive arthritis synovial fluid and blood. Disease-linked clones reportedly showed significant enrichment in matched ankylosing spondylitis synovial fluid. Ankylosing spondylitis blood appeared to carry a characteristic TCR beta motif of 7 or 8 highly homologous variants.

A note on this clonotype: Its target is unknown.

Each TCR beta library was made by quantitative 5'-RACE that incorporated molecular barcodes. Via MiXCR, TCRdb re-called the 5' RACE reads, giving one row per CDR3 protein. The sample shows some 200,000 distinct CDR3 sequences, around 13% of them seen only once. CDR1 MNHEY and CDR2 SVGAGI come from the germline V gene. The CDR3 consists of 17 residues. After removal of 2 bases from V and 6 bases from J, the junction contained 14 bases not matched to a gene. The rearrangement joins TRBV6-5 to TRBJ2-3; 7 nucleotides match TRBD2. Sequenced: blood, either unsorted or a sorted T cell fraction (not recorded which). The sequence derives from a male donor with ankylosing spondylitis or in good health (not recorded which). This chain's CDR3 is CASSYGTWAGEGDTQYF. CDR3 DNA sequence: TGTGCCAGCAGTTACGGGACTTGGGCGGGAGAGGGGGATACGCAGTATTTT.